This T cell receptor (beta chain) appears in the sequencing data of a study of blood T cell repertoires in COVID-19. Only in-frame clones appear in the TCRdb table, and some are missing; sequencing was by immunoSEQ multiplex PCR. The sample lists 68,000 or so clones, approximately 79% occurring once. The CDR3 length is 12 residues. The germline gives CDR1 SQVTM, CDR2 ANQGSEA. With 8 bases removed from V and 4 bases from J, the gap between germline ends came to 13 bases. The origin of this receptor is a woman aged 45-59 years with acute or convalescent COVID-19. Material: peripheral blood. The gene calls are TRBV29-1 and TRBJ2-3; TRBD1 is a possible D gene (5 bases). CDR3 sequence: CSLRVDADTQYF. CDR3 nucleotide sequence: TGCAGCCTCAGGGTAGATGCAGATACGCAGTATTTT.